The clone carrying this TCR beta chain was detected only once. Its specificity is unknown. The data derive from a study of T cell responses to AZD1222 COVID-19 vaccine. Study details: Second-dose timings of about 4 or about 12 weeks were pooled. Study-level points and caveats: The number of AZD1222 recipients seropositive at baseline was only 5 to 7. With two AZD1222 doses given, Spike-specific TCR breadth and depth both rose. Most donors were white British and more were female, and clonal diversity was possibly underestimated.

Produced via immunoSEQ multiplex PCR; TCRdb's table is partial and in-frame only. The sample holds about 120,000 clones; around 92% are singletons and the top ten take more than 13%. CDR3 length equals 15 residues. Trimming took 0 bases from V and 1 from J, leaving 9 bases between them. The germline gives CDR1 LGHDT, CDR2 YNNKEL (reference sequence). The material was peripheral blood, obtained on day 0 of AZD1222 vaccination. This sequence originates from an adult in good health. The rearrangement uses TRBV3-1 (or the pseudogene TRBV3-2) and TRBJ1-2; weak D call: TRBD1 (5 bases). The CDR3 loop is CASSQDWQGNYGYTF. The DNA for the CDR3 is TGTGCCAGCAGCCAAGATTGGCAGGGTAACTATGGCTACACCTTC.